The next 20 T cell receptor beta chains were all read from a single sample in a study of shared clonotypes between healthy human individuals. TCRdb's table, derived via immunoSEQ multiplex PCR, lists solely in-frame clones and lacks some. The data contain about 2.5 million clones, roughly 92% of them singletons. Sequences were obtained from naive CD4+ T cells from PBMCs. Subset here: CD45RA+ positively selected. These receptors were collected from a man aged 18 to 30 in good health. Some clones in this sample may be carry-over from other donors' samples.

V usage is TRBV6-6 and J usage is TRBJ1-5; a possible D gene is TRBD1 (6 bases). Germline V gene lookup returns CDR1 MNHNY and CDR2 SVGAGI (reference sequence). V lost 6 bases, J lost 0 bases, and 12 bases lay in between. This CDR3 has 15 residues. CDR3 region: CASSLDRNSNQPQHF. The CDR3 bases are TGTGCCAGCAGCCTGGACAGAAATAGCAATCAGCCCCAGCATTTT.

This chain uses TRBV7-2 with TRBJ2-7; D possibly corresponds to TRBD2 (5 bases). V was shortened by 5 bases and J by 0 bases, with 23 bases between the two germline ends. The germline V gene encodes CDR1 SGHTA and CDR2 FQGNSA. The CDR3 runs 18 residues. The CDR3 region is CASSPLGLATGNSYEQYF. The DNA of the CDR3 is TGTGCCAGCAGCCCACTCGGTTTGGCGACGGGGAACTCCTACGAGCAGTACTTC.

The CDR3 sequence: CASSEGQASKETQYF. DNA for the CDR3: TGTGCCAGCAGTGAAGGACAGGCGTCAAAAGAGACCCAGTACTTC. The rearrangement links TRBV6-1 to TRBJ2-5, with a possible D match to TRBD1 (6 bases). Germline V CDR1 and CDR2: MNHNS, SASEGT. The CDR3 is 15 amino acids. The V end lost 1 base, the J end lost 3 bases, and 12 bases lay between the germline ends.

V gene TRBV5-8 combines with J gene TRBJ2-1, with 8 bases fitting TRBD2. The CDR3 consists of 14 residues. Per the germline V gene, CDR1 is SGHTS and CDR2 is YDEGEE. The trim removed 1 base at V and 7 bases at J, leaving 4 bases unmatched. Here the CDR3 reads CASSLKRERNEQFF. As DNA, the CDR3 is TGTGCCAGCAGCTTGAAGCGGGAGAGGAATGAGCAGTTCTTC.

The chain has TRBV5-6 and TRBJ2-7; 7 bases are a match to TRBD1. The CDR3 extends over 15 amino acids. The trim removed 2 bases at V and 2 bases at J, leaving 7 bases unmatched. The germline CDR1 and CDR2 sequences are SGHDT and YYEEEE. CDR3 DNA: TGTGCCAGCAGCTTTCTCGGGACAGAAACCTACGAGCAGTACTTC. It encodes CASSFLGTETYEQYF.

The gene calls are TRBV6-6 and TRBJ2-3; D is uncertain. The CDR3 loop spans 13 amino acids. CDR1 MNHNY and CDR2 SVGAGI come from the germline V gene (reference sequence). V lost 6 bases and J lost 3, with 10 bases in between. The CDR3 sequence is CASSHPATDTQYF. CDR3 bases: TGTGCCAGCAGCCACCCGGCAACAGATACGCAGTATTTT.

The CDR3 protein is CASSPSLSRGRETQYF. The DNA for the CDR3 is TGCGCCAGCAGCCCCTCCTTGAGTCGGGGACGAGAGACCCAGTACTTC. This rearrangement joins TRBV4-3 to TRBJ2-5; D is possibly TRBD1 or TRBD2 (5 bases each). CDR3 size: 16 residues. With 4 bases removed from V and 4 bases from J, the gap between germline ends came to 19 bases. CDR1 is LGHNA and CDR2 is YSLEER in the germline V gene.

The V gene is TRBV7-3, the J gene TRBJ2-1; D gene unclear. Germline V gives CDR1 SGHTA, CDR2 FQGTGA. Trimming removed 3 bases from V and 6 bases from J, with 9 bases in between. The CDR3 is made up of 13 amino acids. DNA of the CDR3: TGTGCCAGCAGCTTTAGGTTCGGCAATGAGCAGTTCTTC. Translation gives CASSFRFGNEQFF. Using reference TRBV7-3 and TRBJ2-1 for the parts outside the CDR3, the full variable domain is GAGVSQTPSNKVTEKGKYVELRCDPISGHTALYWYRQSLGQGPEFLIYFQGTGAADDSGLPNDRFFAVRPEGSVSTLKIQRTERGDSAVYLCASSFRFGNEQFFGPGTRLTVL.

This clone has just one count. CDR3 in DNA: TGTGCCAGCAGGGTGGCACTCCCAAACGTGGGCACTGAAGCTTTCTTT. The encoded protein is CASRVALPNVGTEAFF. The rearrangement links TRBV27 to TRBJ1-1; D uncertain. The length of the CDR3 is 16 residues. Per the germline V gene, CDR1 is MNHEY and CDR2 is SMNVEV (reference sequence). Trimming shortened V by 6 bases and J by 4 bases, and 21 bases separated the two germline ends.

This clone was found a few times. The rearrangement uses TRBV9 and TRBJ1-2, with D hard to call. The CDR3 contains 14 residues. Germline-derived CDR1 and CDR2 are SGDLS and YYNGEE. V dropped 4 bases and J dropped 4 bases, with 14 bases sitting between them. DNA for the CDR3: TGTGCCAGCAGCATTCGGTCGGAGGCCTATGGCTACACCTTC. Its protein product is CASSIRSEAYGYTF.

This clone was found once. Here the CDR3 reads CASSSGPGREQFF. For the CDR3, the DNA is TGCGCCAGCAGCTCCGGACCGGGGAGGGAGCAGTTCTTC. This chain links TRBV5-1 with TRBJ2-1; D is perhaps TRBD2 (6 bases). CDR1 SGHRS and CDR2 YFSETQ come from the germline V gene. Trimming left V 3 bases short and J 10 bases short, with 14 bases between. The CDR3 has 13 amino acids.

V usage is TRBV7-2 and J usage is TRBJ2-1; 13 positions match TRBD2. V shed 1 base and J 6 bases; nucleotides not matched to a gene: 3. Per the germline V gene, CDR1 is SGHTA and CDR2 is FQGNSA. The CDR3 length is 16 residues. The CDR3 DNA sequence: TGTGCCAGCAGCTTAGGAGGACTAGCGGGGGTCAATGAGCAGTTCTTC. This sequence encodes CASSLGGLAGVNEQFF.

The V gene is TRBV5-5, the J gene TRBJ1-1; 10 nucleotides align to TRBD1. The CDR3 runs 16 residues. Germline CDR1 SGHKS, CDR2 YYEKEE (reference sequence). The trim removed 2 bases at V and 4 bases at J, leaving 8 bases unmatched. The CDR3 loop is CASSFTTGGSGTEAFF. For the CDR3, the DNA is TGTGCCAGCAGCTTCACGACAGGGGGCTCGGGCACTGAAGCTTTCTTT.

The chain employs TRBV6-6 and TRBJ2-2, with D maybe TRBD2 (5 bases). This CDR3 region has 14 residues. The V gene lost 2 bases and the J gene lost 7 bases, with 11 bases spanning the gap. In germline, CDR1 is MNHNY, CDR2 SVGAGI (reference sequence). The CDR3, as DNA: TGTGCCAGCAGTTACGCGGGCCCCCGCGGGGAGCTGTTTTTT. It is translated as CASSYAGPRGELFF.

The V call is TRBV9, the J call TRBJ2-7; 8 bases align to TRBD2. The ends lost 0 bases at V and 3 bases at J; junction bases unmatched: 8. The CDR3 covers 16 residues. CDR1 SGDLS and CDR2 YYNGEE come from the germline V gene. The CDR3 is CASSVGSSGANYEQYF. CDR3 DNA: TGTGCCAGCAGCGTAGGGAGTAGCGGGGCCAACTACGAGCAGTACTTC.

As regards this clone: Other nucleotide sequences in the sample specify the same CDR3. This chain joins TRBV7-9 and TRBJ1-4; perhaps TRBD1 as D (6 bases). Germline CDR1 SEHNR, CDR2 FQNEAQ (reference sequence). Deletions cut 3 bases from V and 5 bases from J, with 10 bases between. The CDR3 is made up of 14 amino acids. CDR3 residues: CASSFGQGNEKLFF. As DNA, the CDR3 is TGTGCCAGCAGCTTTGGGCAGGGGAATGAAAAACTGTTTTTT.

CDR3 protein: CASSLMRGPRENTIYF. The CDR3 region has the DNA TGTGCCAGCAGTCTGATGCGAGGACCCCGGGAAAACACCATATATTTT. V and J are TRBV28 and TRBJ1-3; D ambiguous. V was shortened by 5 bases and J by 6 bases, with 20 bases between the two germline ends. The germline V gene has CDR1 MDHEN and CDR2 SYDVKM. The CDR3 sequence is 16 residues long. Full variable domain (rest looked up from reference TRBV28 and TRBJ1-3): DVKVTQSSRYLVKRTGEKVFLECVQDMDHENMFWYRQDPGLGLRLIYFSYDVKMKEKGDIPEGYSVSREKKERFSLILESASTNQTSMYLCASSLMRGPRENTIYFGEGSWLTVV.

This chain uses TRBV5-1 with TRBJ1-5; D remains ambiguous. Germline values: CDR1 SGHRS, CDR2 YFSETQ. Between the trimmed V and J ends, which lost 4 bases and 7 bases, there was a span of 18 bases. The CDR3 has 15 amino acids. The CDR3 coding sequence is TGCGCCAGCAGCGAAGGGAGGTCGCCTGGCCAGCCCCAGCATTTT. As protein: CASSEGRSPGQPQHF. Drawing the rest from reference TRBV5-1 and TRBJ1-5, the complete variable domain is KAGVTQTPRYLIKTRGQQVTLSCSPISGHRSVSWYQQTPGQGLQFLFEYFSETQRNKGNFPGRFSGRQFSNSRSEMNVSTLELGDSALYLCASSEGRSPGQPQHFGDGTRLSIL.

The chain joins TRBV18 to TRBJ1-2; D is uncertain. From germline, CDR1 is KGHSH and CDR2 LQKENI. Trimming pared 0 bases from V and 4 bases from J, leaving 15 bases between. There are 16 residues in the CDR3. CDR3 sequence reads: CASSPPQKTGFYGYTF. CDR3 coding DNA: TGTGCCAGCTCACCACCGCAAAAAACGGGTTTCTATGGCTACACCTTC.

The chain combines TRBV5-5 with TRBJ2-1; TRBD1 matches 7 bases. From germline, CDR1 is SGHKS and CDR2 YYEKEE (reference sequence). With V trimmed by 1 base and J by 6 bases, 4 bases remained unmatched. The CDR3 contains 14 residues. CDR3 residues: CASSLFSGGNEQFF. The CDR3 nucleotides read TGTGCCAGCAGCTTGTTTTCAGGGGGCAATGAGCAGTTCTTC.